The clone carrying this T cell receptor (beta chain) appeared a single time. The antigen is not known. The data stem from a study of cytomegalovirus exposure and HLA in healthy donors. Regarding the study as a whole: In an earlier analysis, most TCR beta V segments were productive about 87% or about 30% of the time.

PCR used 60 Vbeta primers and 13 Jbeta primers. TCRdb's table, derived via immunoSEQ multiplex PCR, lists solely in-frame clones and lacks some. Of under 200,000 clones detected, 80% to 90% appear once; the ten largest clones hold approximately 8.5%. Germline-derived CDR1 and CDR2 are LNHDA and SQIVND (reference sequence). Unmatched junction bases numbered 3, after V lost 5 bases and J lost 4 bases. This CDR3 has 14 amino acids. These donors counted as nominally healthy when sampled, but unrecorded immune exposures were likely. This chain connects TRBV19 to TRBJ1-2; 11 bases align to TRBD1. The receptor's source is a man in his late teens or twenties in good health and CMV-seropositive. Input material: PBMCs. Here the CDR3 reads CASSPGQGAYGYTF. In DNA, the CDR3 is TGTGCCAGTAGTCCAGGACAGGGGGCCTATGGCTACACCTTC.